This T cell receptor (beta chain) is from a study of early T cells in non-severe SARS-CoV-2 infection. One entry per CDR3 protein, called by TCRdb with MiXCR from the 5' RACE reads. This table holds over 75,000 distinct CDR3 sequences, 14% to 15% found once. Trimming shortened V by 0 bases and J by 5 bases, and 13 bases separated the two germline ends. The CDR3 covers 15 residues. The germline V gene encodes CDR1 SGHNT and CDR2 YYREEE (reference sequence). The sequence was obtained from an adult who was a healthcare worker with PCR-confirmed SARS-CoV-2 infection or an uninfected control (not recorded which). J is TRBJ2-3 and V is TRBV5-4; D unclear. Input material: whole blood. This CDR3 is CASSLARSERDTQYF. The CDR3 nucleotides read TGTGCCAGCAGCTTGGCGCGGAGTGAGAGAGATACGCAGTATTTT.